This paragraph reports one TCR beta chain. This specimen comes from a study of T cell responses to AZD1222 COVID-19 vaccine. J was trimmed by 7 bases and V by 5 bases; bases with no gene match: 12. The germline CDR1 and CDR2 sequences are SEHNR and FQNEAQ (reference sequence). The CDR3 loop spans 15 amino acids. Here immunoSEQ multiplex PCR was the method, and the copy in TCRdb shows in-frame clones only, minus some. The sample holds about 110,000 clones; more than 70% are singletons and the top ten take about 3.3%. V and J are TRBV7-9 and TRBJ2-7, with 9 bases that match TRBD1. The material was peripheral blood, obtained on day 0 of MenACWY control vaccination. The clonotype originates from an adult in good health. The CDR3, as DNA: TGTGCCAGCAGCCCAGGGACAGGGAGCCGTTTGGAGCAGTACTTC. This codes for CASSPGTGSRLEQYF.